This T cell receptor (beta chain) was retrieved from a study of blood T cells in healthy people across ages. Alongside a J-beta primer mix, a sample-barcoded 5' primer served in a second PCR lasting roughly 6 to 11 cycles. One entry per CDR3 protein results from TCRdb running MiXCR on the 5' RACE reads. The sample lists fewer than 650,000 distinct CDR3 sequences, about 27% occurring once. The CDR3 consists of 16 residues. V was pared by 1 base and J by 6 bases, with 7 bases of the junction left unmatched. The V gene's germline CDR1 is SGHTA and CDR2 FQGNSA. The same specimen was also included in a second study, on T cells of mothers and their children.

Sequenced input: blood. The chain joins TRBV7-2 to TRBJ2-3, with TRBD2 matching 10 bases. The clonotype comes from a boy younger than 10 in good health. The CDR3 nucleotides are TGTGCCAGCAGCTTAGGTCCAGCGGGAGGGTTGGATACGCAGTATTTT. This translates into CASSLGPAGGLDTQYF.